The rows below give T cell receptor beta chains drawn from one sample of a study of blood T cell repertoires in COVID-19. TCRdb's table, derived via immunoSEQ multiplex PCR, lists solely in-frame clones and lacks some. The sample contains some 150,000 clones, about 90% of which appear only once. Sequencing was carried out using peripheral blood. Every receptor here comes from a man aged 45-60 years with acute or convalescent COVID-19. Both conserved end residues are part of each CDR3. The D gene is left open where the match is weak. Not every row has a clone size; where given, it reads once, few, many or a size class.

d_gene | j_gene | v_gene | abundance | CDR3nt | CDR3aa
- | TRBJ1-3 | TRBV10-3 | few | TGTGCCATCAGTAAAACACAGGACCCGGTGTCGGGAAACACCATATATTTT | CAISKTQDPVSGNTIYF
- | TRBJ2-1 | TRBV3-1/TRBV3-2 | - | TGTGCCAGCAGCCAAGCTGGAGGGGGCGTGAGCAATGAGCAGTTCTTC | CASSQAGGGVSNEQFF
TRBD2 | TRBJ2-3 | TRBV7-2 | - | TGTGCCAGCAGGTGGACTAGCGGGGTTGCAGATACGCAGTATTTT | CASRWTSGVADTQYF
TRBD2 | TRBJ2-1 | TRBV10-3 | once | TGTGCCATCAGTGATCAACTAGCGGGCTCCTACAATGAGCAGTTCTTC | CAISDQLAGSYNEQFF
- | TRBJ1-3 | TRBV15 | - | TGTGCCACCAGCAGAGATGGGGGGTCAGGAAACACCATATATTTT | CATSRDGGSGNTIYF
- | TRBJ2-1 | TRBV15 | - | TGTGCCACCAGCAGAGATCCGGGATTCTCATACAATGAGCAGTTCTTC | CATSRDPGFSYNEQFF
- | TRBJ2-3 | TRBV10-3 | - | TGTGCCATCAGTGCCCGGTCGTCAGATACGCAGTATTTT | CAISARSSDTQYF
TRBD1 | TRBJ1-5 | TRBV27 | - | TGTGCCAGCAGTTCCAACAGGGGCGGACAGCCCCAGCATTTT | CASSSNRGGQPQHF
- | TRBJ1-3 | TRBV9 | - | TGTGCCAGCAGCGCCGGGAGGGGGAGCTCTGGAAACACCATATATTTT | CASSAGRGSSGNTIYF
TRBD1 | TRBJ1-2 | TRBV28 | - | TGTGCCAGCAGTTCACACGACAGGGGGGGAAATGGCTACACCTTC | CASSSHDRGGNGYTF
TRBD2 | TRBJ2-1 | TRBV20-1 | once | TGCAGTGCTAGCGACGGGAGGGGAGTGTTCTTC | CSASDGRGVFF
- | TRBJ1-2 | TRBV6-5 | - | TGTGCCAGCAGTTACAGCGAGGAGGTGGCGGTCTATGGCTACACCTTC | CASSYSEEVAVYGYTF
TRBD1 | TRBJ2-1 | TRBV11-3 | - | TGTGCCAGCAGCTCCGGACAGGGGGAGGTCAATGAGCAGTTCTTC | CASSSGQGEVNEQFF
TRBD1 | TRBJ1-4 | TRBV7-9 | - | TGTGCCAGCAGCCCTCAGACAGGGAGTCCTGAAAAACTGTTTTTT | CASSPQTGSPEKLFF
- | TRBJ2-5 | TRBV6-2/TRBV6-3 | - | TGTGCCAGCAGTTTTTTGTCTAGACAGGGTAAAGCGGGGGAGTACCAAGAGACCCAGTACTTC | CASSFLSRQGKAGEYQETQYF
TRBD1 | TRBJ1-2 | TRBV6-5 | - | TGTGCCAGCAGTTCCCCGGGACAGGGGTATGGCTACACCTTC | CASSSPGQGYGYTF
TRBD1 | TRBJ1-5 | TRBV5-8 | - | TGTGCCAGCAGTAAGGACAGGCTGCCGCCCCAGCATTTT | CASSKDRLPPQHF
TRBD1 | TRBJ1-2 | TRBV3-1/TRBV3-2 | - | TGTGCCAGCAGCCAAGGGGACAGGGGCTACACCTTC | CASSQGDRGYTF
TRBD1 | TRBJ1-2 | TRBV29-1 | - | TGCAGCTGTAGGACAGGGTACAACTATGGCTACACCTTC | CSCRTGYNYGYTF
TRBD2 | TRBJ2-1 | TRBV27 | - | TGTGCCAGCAGTTCCACCCTTTCTGAAGCGGGAGGGCCTAGGAGCTCCTACAATGAGCAGTTCTTC | CASSSTLSEAGGPRSSYNEQFF
TRBD2 | TRBJ2-3 | TRBV4-1 | - | TGCGCCAGCAGCCAAGTAATCGCTAGCGGGTGGGGGGTAGATACGCAGTATTTT | CASSQVIASGWGVDTQYF
- | TRBJ2-5 | TRBV5-1 | - | TGCGCCAGCAGCTCTCAAGAGACCCAGTACTTC | CASSSQETQYF
TRBD2 | TRBJ2-7 | TRBV7-9 | - | TGTGCCAGCAGCTCCTACCGGACTAGCGATACTTACCTCTACGAGCAGTACTTC | CASSSYRTSDTYLYEQYF
- | TRBJ2-1 | TRBV6-6 | - | TGTGCCAGCAGTTATGGCGGATCCAACTACAATGAGCAGTTCTTC | CASSYGGSNYNEQFF
- | TRBJ1-1 | TRBV10-2 | - | TGCGCCAGCAGTGTCATGGCAAACATGAACACTGAAGCTTTCTTT | CASSVMANMNTEAFF
TRBD2 | TRBJ2-7 | TRBV15 | - | TGTGCCACCAGCAGAGAGGCGGGGGGAAACTTTGGGCAGTACTTC | CATSREAGGNFGQYF
- | TRBJ2-7 | TRBV7-3 | - | TGTGCCAGCAGCTTATGGGGGGCTAGCGGAAGCTACGAGCAGTACTTC | CASSLWGASGSYEQYF
- | TRBJ1-5 | TRBV4-2 | - | TGTGCCAGCAGCCAAGATCCCGGGGTAGGCAATCAGCCCCAGCATTTT | CASSQDPGVGNQPQHF
TRBD1 | TRBJ1-2 | TRBV7-9 | - | TGTGCCAGCAGCCGGGACAGGGTAGATGGCTACACCTTC | CASSRDRVDGYTF
- | TRBJ2-2 | TRBV2 | - | TGTGCCAGCAGCGGGGGACTGGAGAACACCGGGGAGCTGTTTTTT | CASSGGLENTGELFF
- | TRBJ1-4 | TRBV7-2 | - | TGTGCCAGCAGCTTAGTTAGGCAGGGAGGCGAAAAACTGTTTTTT | CASSLVRQGGEKLFF
- | TRBJ2-1 | TRBV3-1/TRBV3-2 | - | TGTGCCAGCAGCCCGGGGATATCGTACAATGAGCAGTTCTTC | CASSPGISYNEQFF
TRBD1 | TRBJ1-2 | TRBV3-1/TRBV3-2 | once | TGTGCCAGCAGCCAAGGGACAGGTTATGGCTACACCTTC | CASSQGTGYGYTF
- | TRBJ2-3 | TRBV7-2 | - | TGTGCCAGCAGCCAAAGAACGGGGACGCAGTATTTT | CASSQRTGTQYF
TRBD1 | TRBJ2-7 | TRBV6-5 | - | TGTGCCAGCAGCCGGACAGGGGCCTACGAGCAGTACTTC | CASSRTGAYEQYF
- | TRBJ2-1 | TRBV9 | - | TGTGCCAGCAGCGGTCGAGGACAAAGCTACAATGAGCAGTTCTTC | CASSGRGQSYNEQFF
- | TRBJ1-1 | TRBV7-3 | once | TGTGCCAGCAGCCCAGGGACACAAGCTTTCTTT | CASSPGTQAFF
- | TRBJ2-2 | TRBV18 | - | TGTGCCAGCTCTTCCGAGGGAGGAAGTCACACCGGGGAGCTGTTTTTT | CASSSEGGSHTGELFF
- | TRBJ1-3 | TRBV6-5 | - | TGTGCCAGCAGTTACATTCGGGGCTCTGGAAACACCATATATTTT | CASSYIRGSGNTIYF
- | TRBJ1-1 | TRBV30 | - | TGTGCCTGGAGTGTAAACAGGAGAAACACTGAAGCTTTCTTT | CAWSVNRRNTEAFF
- | TRBJ1-1 | TRBV2 | - | TGTGCCAGCAGTCCCCCGGCCGACTTGAAAGCTTTCTTT | CASSPPADLKAFF
- | TRBJ2-6 | TRBV19 | - | TGTGCCAGTCTCCCAGGCTCTGGGGCCAACGTCCTGACTTTC | CASLPGSGANVLTF
- | TRBJ1-5 | TRBV2 | - | TGTGCCAGCAGTGAACAGGGAAAGGATCAGCCCCAGCATTTT | CASSEQGKDQPQHF
- | TRBJ2-2 | TRBV29-1 | - | TGCAGCGTTGACAGGGGGGCCACCGGGGAGCTGTTTTTT | CSVDRGATGELFF
TRBD1 | TRBJ1-5 | TRBV7-9 | - | TGTGCCAGCAGCCCGCAGGGGGCCAATCAGCCCCAGCATTTT | CASSPQGANQPQHF
TRBD1 | TRBJ1-2 | TRBV5-6 | - | TGTGCCAGCAGACGGACAGGGGGAGGCTACACCTTC | CASRRTGGGYTF
- | TRBJ2-5 | TRBV9 | - | TGTGCCAGCAGCGTAGCTACAGGGTGGGAGACCCAGTACTTC | CASSVATGWETQYF
- | TRBJ1-6 | TRBV19 | - | TGTGCCAGTAGGTGGGGAGACGGCAGCAAGAATTCACCCCTCCACTTT | CASRWGDGSKNSPLHF
- | TRBJ2-5 | TRBV19 | - | TGTGCCAGTAGTATACCCGGGACTCGGGAGACCCAGTACTTC | CASSIPGTRETQYF